This T cell receptor (beta chain) was recorded in a study of graft-versus-host responses after intestinal transplantation. Turning to the study itself: The transplants performed in recipients were multivisceral, liver-intestinal, or isolated intestinal.

Data came from immunoSEQ multiplex PCR; TCRdb stores just in-frame clones and leaves some out. In the table there are some 140,000 clones, 85% to 95% of which are singletons. To note about this clone: The antigen remains unidentified.

Germline CDR1 is SGHNT and CDR2 is YENEEA. The CDR3 sequence is 15 residues long. Trimming cost V 4 bases and J 6 bases; bases outside gene matches: 6. The chain joins TRBV11-3 to TRBJ2-2, with TRBD1 identical over 9 bases. The sequencing here drew on unstimulated CD4+ T cells sorted from spleen or lymph node cells, taken before intestinal transplant. The source is a human donor who received an intestinal transplant. The CDR3 reads CASSSGTGYAGELFF. The CDR3, as DNA: TGTGCCAGCAGCTCAGGGACAGGGTACGCCGGGGAGCTGTTTTTT.